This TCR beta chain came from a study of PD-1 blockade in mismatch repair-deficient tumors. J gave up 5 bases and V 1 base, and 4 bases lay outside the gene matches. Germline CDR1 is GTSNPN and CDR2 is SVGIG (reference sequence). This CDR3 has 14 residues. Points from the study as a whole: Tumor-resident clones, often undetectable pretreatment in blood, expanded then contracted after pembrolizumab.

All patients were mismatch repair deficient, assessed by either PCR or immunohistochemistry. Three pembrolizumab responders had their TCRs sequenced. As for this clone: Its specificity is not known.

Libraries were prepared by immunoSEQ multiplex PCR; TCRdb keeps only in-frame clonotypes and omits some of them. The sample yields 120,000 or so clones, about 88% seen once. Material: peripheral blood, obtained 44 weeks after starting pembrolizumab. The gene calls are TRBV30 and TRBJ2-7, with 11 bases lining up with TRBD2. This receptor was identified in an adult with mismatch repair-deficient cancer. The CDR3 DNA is TGTGCCTGGAGTGGACTAGCGGGATCCAACGAGCAGTACTTC. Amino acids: CAWSGLAGSNEQYF. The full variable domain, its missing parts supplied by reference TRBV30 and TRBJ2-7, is SQTIHQWPATLVQPVGSPLSLECTVEGTSNPNLYWYRQAAGRGLQLLFYSVGIGQISSEVPQNLSASRPQDRQFILSSKKLLLSDSGFYLCAWSGLAGSNEQYFGPGTRLTVT.